This T cell receptor (beta chain) was obtained from a study of cytomegalovirus exposure and HLA in healthy donors. The PCR made use of 60 Vbeta and 13 Jbeta primers. Assay: immunoSEQ multiplex PCR; the TCRdb copy retains only in-frame clones and omits some. The table has 130,000 to 150,000 clones, roughly two thirds seen once. There are 13 residues in the CDR3. Germline CDR1 reads LNHNV; CDR2 reads YYDKDF (reference sequence). With regard to this clone: One end of the junction varies from germline; a read error may be responsible.

The sample was PBMCs. This TCR came from a woman in her thirties or forties in good health and CMV-seronegative. The V call is TRBV15, the J call TRBJ2-7, with a tentative D call TRBD2 (5 bases). Here the CDR3 reads CATSRDRGCERYF. DNA for the CDR3: TGTGCCACCAGCAGAGATAGAGGGTGCGAGCGGTACTTC.